The 18 T cell receptor beta chains reported below all come from one sample, sequenced in a study of shared clonotypes between healthy human individuals. Produced via immunoSEQ multiplex PCR; TCRdb's table is partial and in-frame only. Among fewer than 1.4 million clones listed, about four fifths were seen once. Sequencing used memory CD4+ T cells from PBMCs. Subset noted: CD45RA-negative fraction. Receptors were obtained from a man between 18 and 29 years old in good health. Some clones in this sample may be carry-over from other donors' samples.

The V and J genes are TRBV5-6 and TRBJ2-3; 7 positions agree with TRBD1. The CDR3 sequence is 14 residues long. With V trimmed by 5 bases and J by 3 bases, 6 bases remained unmatched. CDR1 SGHDT and CDR2 YYEEEE come from the germline V gene. The CDR3 region is CASSSGQRTDTQYF. Written as DNA, the CDR3 is TGTGCCAGCAGTTCGGGACAGCGGACAGATACGCAGTATTTT.

The table lists this clone with a count of one. This rearrangement joins TRBV19 to TRBJ1-1; D is ambiguous. The CDR3 is made up of 14 amino acids. Trimming left V 5 bases short and J 5 bases short, with 15 bases between. CDR1 and CDR2 from the germline V gene are LNHDA and SQIVND (reference sequence). The CDR3: CASSYEGRGTEAFF. The CDR3 coding sequence is TGTGCCAGTAGTTACGAGGGCCGGGGTACTGAAGCTTTCTTT. The entire variable domain, with the rest obtained from reference TRBV19 and TRBJ1-1, is as follows: DGGITQSPKYLFRKEGQNVTLSCEQNLNHDAMYWYRQDPGQGLRLIYYSQIVNDFQKGDIAEGYSVSREKKESFPLTVTSAQKNPTAFYLCASSYEGRGTEAFFGQGTRLTVV.

The V and J genes are TRBV28 and TRBJ1-5; TRBD1 might be the D (6 bases). V was cut by 5 bases and J by 2 bases, with 13 bases left in between. The CDR3 contains 15 residues. Per germline, CDR1 MDHEN and CDR2 SYDVKM. The CDR3 DNA is TGTGCCAGCAGTCCCCCGCCAGGGGGCAATCAGCCCCAGCATTTT. It is translated as CASSPPPGGNQPQHF.

The V gene is TRBV19, the J gene TRBJ2-5; the D is unclear. The V gene lost 2 bases and the J gene lost 5 bases, with 9 bases spanning the gap. In germline, CDR1 is LNHDA, CDR2 SQIVND (reference sequence). CDR3 length: 13 amino acids. The CDR3 DNA reads as TGTGCCAGTAGTATAACCTTTGGGGAGACCCAGTACTTC. Translated, it gives CASSITFGETQYF.

In its sample, this clone was seen a few times. The J gene is TRBJ2-7, the V gene TRBV6-5, with 10 positions matching TRBD2. CDR3 length: 16 residues. From germline, CDR1 is MNHEY and CDR2 SVGAGI. Trimming removed 2 bases from V and 1 base from J; junction bases left unmatched: 5. The CDR3 nucleotides are TGTGCCAGCAGTTACCAACTAGCGGGGCATTCCTACGAGCAGTACTTC. Residues: CASSYQLAGHSYEQYF.

The chain is built from TRBV4-1 and TRBJ2-7, with 12 bases fitting TRBD2. The CDR3 is made up of 15 amino acids. With V trimmed by 8 bases and J by 8 bases, 13 bases remained unmatched. Germline-derived CDR1 and CDR2 are MGHRA and YSYEKL. CDR3 DNA sequence: TGCGCCAGCTCCTTCTTGGGACTAGCGGGTGGCCAGCAGTACTTC. Translation gives CASSFLGLAGGQQYF.

The chain has TRBV5-1 and TRBJ1-2; a weak D match, TRBD1 (6 bases). V was trimmed by 6 bases and J by 2 bases, leaving 14 bases between them. The CDR3 is made up of 14 amino acids. The V gene's germline CDR1 is SGHRS and CDR2 YFSETQ. As DNA, the CDR3 is TGCGCCAGCAAGGGGGGAGCCGGAAACTATGGCTACACCTTC. This codes for CASKGGAGNYGYTF.

As DNA, the CDR3 is TGTGCCAGCAGTCTACAGGGCTATAGCAATCAGCCCCAGCATTTT. Translating it yields CASSLQGYSNQPQHF. The J gene is TRBJ1-5, the V gene TRBV6-1, with D possibly being TRBD1 (6 bases). Germline V lookup: CDR1 MNHNS, CDR2 SASEGT. The CDR3 contains 15 residues. Trimming cost V 5 bases and J 0 bases, with 11 bases left between them.

There are a few counts of this clone. A read error is likely here: a far larger clone is one base away. This sample also contains other DNA sequences that code for the same CDR3. J is TRBJ1-1 and V is TRBV7-2; D not certain. V dropped 2 bases and J dropped 1 base, with 5 bases sitting between them. The CDR3 spans 13 residues. Germline V lookup: CDR1 SGHTA, CDR2 FQGNSA. CDR3 in amino acids: CASSLRENTEAFF. For the CDR3, the DNA is TGTGCCAGCAGCTTAAGGGAGAACACTGAAGCTTTCTTT.

This clone has only a few counts. The gene calls are TRBV6-6 and TRBJ1-2; 10 bases align to TRBD1. Germline CDR1 reads MNHNY; CDR2 reads SVGAGI (reference sequence). This CDR3 has 16 amino acids. V lost 6 bases to trimming and J lost 1 base; unmatched junction nucleotides: 8. The CDR3 region has the DNA TGTGCCAGCAGAAGGACAGGGGGAGAAAATAACTATGGCTACACCTTC. Translated: CASRRTGGENNYGYTF.

The rearrangement joins TRBV10-3 to TRBJ1-2; no clear D gene. The CDR3 loop spans 16 amino acids. Deletions cut 4 bases from V and 0 bases from J, with 15 bases between. Germline V gives CDR1 ENHRY, CDR2 SYGVKD. CDR3 in amino acids: CAISGTREGTNYGYTF. CDR3 in DNA: TGTGCCATCAGTGGAACGCGGGAAGGAACTAACTATGGCTACACCTTC.

This clone has just a few counts. The chain carries TRBV5-6 and TRBJ2-5; possible D gene TRBD1, 6 bases. V lost 2 bases to trimming and J lost 4 bases, with 12 bases between them. The CDR3 extends over 14 amino acids. Germline V CDR1 and CDR2: SGHDT, YYEEEE. The CDR3 is CASSFQGSGETQYF. The CDR3 DNA follows: TGTGCCAGCAGCTTCCAGGGGTCGGGAGAGACCCAGTACTTC.

The chain carries TRBV7-2 and TRBJ2-7; tentatively, D is TRBD1 (6 bases). Germline CDR1 and CDR2: SGHTA and FQGNSA. The V end was cut by 6 bases, the J end by 6 bases, with 12 bases between. The CDR3 length is 12 residues. The CDR3 DNA follows: TGTGCCAGCAGTTTAACAGGGACCGAGCAGTACTTC. Protein product: CASSLTGTEQYF.

The rearrangement joins TRBV5-4 to TRBJ1-5; possibly TRBD1 for D (6 bases). The V end was cut by 0 bases, the J end by 6 bases, with 13 bases between. The germline gives CDR1 SGHNT, CDR2 YYREEE (reference sequence). The CDR3 is 15 residues long. The chain's CDR3 is CASSLGGGRSQPQHF. The CDR3 DNA reads TGTGCCAGCAGCTTGGGCGGGGGCAGGAGTCAGCCCCAGCATTTT. Based on the CDR3 plus reference TRBV5-4 and TRBJ1-5, the full variable domain is ETGVTQSPTHLIKTRGQQVTLRCSSQSGHNTVSWYQQALGQGPQFIFQYYREEENGRGNFPPRFSGLQFPNYSSELNVNALELDDSALYLCASSLGGGRSQPQHFGDGTRLSIL.

This clone was detected once. The chain combines TRBV7-9 with TRBJ1-2, with D unclear. CDR3 length: 15 amino acids. Trimming shortened V by 5 bases and J by 2 bases, and 15 bases separated the two germline ends. Germline V gene sequence: CDR1 SEHNR, CDR2 FQNEAQ (reference sequence). Here the CDR3 reads CASSQILLLNYGYTF. The CDR3 region has the DNA TGTGCCAGCAGCCAAATCTTACTTCTGAACTATGGCTACACCTTC.

V gene TRBV10-1 combines with J gene TRBJ2-1; 10 bases agree with TRBD2. V dropped 2 bases and J dropped 7; count of bases not matched to a gene: 8. The length of the CDR3 is 16 residues. Per germline, CDR1 WNHNN and CDR2 SYGVQD (reference sequence). CDR3 region: CASSEVSSGSGNEQFF. CDR3 DNA sequence: TGCGCCAGCAGTGAGGTATCTAGCGGGAGCGGAAATGAGCAGTTCTTC.

The gene calls are TRBV12-5 and TRBJ2-4; 8 positions match TRBD1. Germline V lookup: CDR1 LGHNT, CDR2 FRNRAP. V trimming: 5 bases; J trimming: 9 bases; junction bases outside the gene matches: 6. CDR3 length: 13 amino acids. The chain's CDR3 is CASGVDRGGIQYF. The CDR3, as DNA: TGTGCTAGTGGTGTTGACAGGGGCGGCATTCAGTACTTC.

This chain uses TRBV14 with TRBJ2-7, with D perhaps TRBD1 (5 bases). Germline V CDR1 and CDR2: SGHDN, FVKESK. Trimming removed 0 bases at V and 2 bases at J, with 17 bases between. This CDR3 region has 17 residues. This CDR3 is CASSQDRPQGKPYEQYF. The CDR3 nucleotides are TGTGCCAGCAGCCAAGATAGGCCGCAGGGTAAACCCTACGAGCAGTACTTC.